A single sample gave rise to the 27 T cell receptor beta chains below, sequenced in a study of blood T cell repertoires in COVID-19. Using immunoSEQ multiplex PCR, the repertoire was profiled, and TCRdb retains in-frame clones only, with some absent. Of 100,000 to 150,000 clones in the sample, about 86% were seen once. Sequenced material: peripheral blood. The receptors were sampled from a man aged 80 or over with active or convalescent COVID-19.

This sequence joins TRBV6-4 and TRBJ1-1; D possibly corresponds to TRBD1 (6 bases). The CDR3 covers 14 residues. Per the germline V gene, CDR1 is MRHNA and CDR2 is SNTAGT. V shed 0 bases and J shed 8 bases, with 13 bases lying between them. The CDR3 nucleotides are TGTGCCAGCAGTGACTCACGGGAAGGGACAGAAGCTTTCTTT. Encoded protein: CASSDSREGTEAFF.

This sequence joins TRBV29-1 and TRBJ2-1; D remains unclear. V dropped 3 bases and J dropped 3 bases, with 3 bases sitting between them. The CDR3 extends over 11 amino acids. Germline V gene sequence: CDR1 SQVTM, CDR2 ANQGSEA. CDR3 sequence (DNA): TGCAGCGTTGATCGCTACAATGAGCAGTTCTTC. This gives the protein CSVDRYNEQFF.

The CDR3 coding sequence is TGTGCCAGCAGCTTATGGGGAGGCGGGGAGCTGTTTTTT. This encodes CASSLWGGGELFF. The rearrangement links TRBV7-2 to TRBJ2-2, with D possibly being TRBD2 (6 bases). This CDR3 has 13 amino acids. V lost 2 bases and J lost 7, with 8 bases in between. Germline CDR1 is SGHTA and CDR2 is FQGNSA.

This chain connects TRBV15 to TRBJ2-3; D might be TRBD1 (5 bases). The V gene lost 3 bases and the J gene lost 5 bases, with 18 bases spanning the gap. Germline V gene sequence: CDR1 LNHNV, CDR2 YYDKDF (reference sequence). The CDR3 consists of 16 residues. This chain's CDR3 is CATSSPEKQVKDTQYF. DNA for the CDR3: TGTGCCACCAGCAGTCCCGAGAAACAGGTCAAAGATACGCAGTATTTT.

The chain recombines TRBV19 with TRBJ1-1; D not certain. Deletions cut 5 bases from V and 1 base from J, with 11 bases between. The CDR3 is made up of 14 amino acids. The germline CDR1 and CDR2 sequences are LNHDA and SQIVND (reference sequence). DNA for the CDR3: TGTGCCAGTAGTGATGGGCAGAGGAACACTGAAGCTTTCTTT. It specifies CASSDGQRNTEAFF.

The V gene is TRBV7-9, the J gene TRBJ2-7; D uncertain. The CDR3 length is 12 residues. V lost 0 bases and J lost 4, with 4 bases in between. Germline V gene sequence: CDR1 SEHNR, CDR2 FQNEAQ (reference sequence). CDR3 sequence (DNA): TGTGCCAGCAGCTTAGCAGAGTACGAGCAGTACTTC. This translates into CASSLAEYEQYF.

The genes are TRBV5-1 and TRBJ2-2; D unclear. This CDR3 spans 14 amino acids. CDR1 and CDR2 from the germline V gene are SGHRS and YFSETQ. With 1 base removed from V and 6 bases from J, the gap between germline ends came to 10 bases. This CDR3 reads CASSLTNSAGELFF. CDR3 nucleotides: TGCGCCAGCAGCTTGACGAATTCGGCCGGGGAGCTGTTTTTT. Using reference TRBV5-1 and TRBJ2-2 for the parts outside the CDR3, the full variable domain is KAGVTQTPRYLIKTRGQQVTLSCSPISGHRSVSWYQQTPGQGLQFLFEYFSETQRNKGNFPGRFSGRQFSNSRSEMNVSTLELGDSALYLCASSLTNSAGELFFGEGSRLTVL.

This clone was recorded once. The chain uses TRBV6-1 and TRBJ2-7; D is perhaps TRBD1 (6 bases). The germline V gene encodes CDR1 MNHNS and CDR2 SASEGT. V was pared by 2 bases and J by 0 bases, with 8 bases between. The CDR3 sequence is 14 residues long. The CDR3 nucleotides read TGTGCCAGCAGTGAACCAGGGGTCTCCTACGAGCAGTACTTC. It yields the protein CASSEPGVSYEQYF.

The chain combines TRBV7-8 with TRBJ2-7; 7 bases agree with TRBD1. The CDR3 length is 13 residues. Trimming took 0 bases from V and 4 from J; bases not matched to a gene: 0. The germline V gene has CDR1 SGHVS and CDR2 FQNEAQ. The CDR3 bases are TGTGCCAGCAGCTTAGCACAGGGGTACGAGCAGTACTTC. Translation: CASSLAQGYEQYF. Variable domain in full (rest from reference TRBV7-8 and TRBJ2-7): GAGVSQSPRYKVAKRGQDVALRCDPISGHVSLFWYQQALGQGPEFLTYFQNEAQLDKSGLPSDRFFAERPEGSVSTLKIQRTQQEDSAVYLCASSLAQGYEQYFGPGTRLTVT.

CDR3 nucleotides: TGTGCCAGCTCGACCAATGCAGGGGATGGCTACACCTTC. Amino acid sequence: CASSTNAGDGYTF. The J gene is TRBJ1-2, the V gene TRBV18; D may be TRBD1 (6 bases). Germline V gene lookup returns CDR1 KGHSH and CDR2 LQKENI. The V end was cut by 6 bases, the J end by 6 bases, with 14 bases between. The CDR3 length is 13 residues.

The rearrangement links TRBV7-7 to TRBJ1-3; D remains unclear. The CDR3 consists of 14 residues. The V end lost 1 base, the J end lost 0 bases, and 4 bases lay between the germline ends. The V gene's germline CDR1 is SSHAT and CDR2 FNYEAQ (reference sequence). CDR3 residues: CASSLDSSGNTIYF. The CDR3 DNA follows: TGTGCCAGCAGCTTAGATAGCTCTGGAAACACCATATATTTT.

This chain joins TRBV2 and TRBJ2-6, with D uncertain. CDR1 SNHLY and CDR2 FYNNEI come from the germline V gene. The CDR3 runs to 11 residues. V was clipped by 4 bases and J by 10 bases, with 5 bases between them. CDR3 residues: CASSAQNVLTF. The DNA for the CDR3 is TGTGCCAGCAGTGCACAGAACGTCCTGACTTTC.

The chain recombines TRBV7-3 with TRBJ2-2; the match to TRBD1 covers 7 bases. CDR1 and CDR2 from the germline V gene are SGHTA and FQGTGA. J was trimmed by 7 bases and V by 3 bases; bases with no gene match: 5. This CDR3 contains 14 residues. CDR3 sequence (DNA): TGTGCCAGCAGCTTTTCCCAGGGGGACGGGGAGCTGTTTTTT. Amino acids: CASSFSQGDGELFF.

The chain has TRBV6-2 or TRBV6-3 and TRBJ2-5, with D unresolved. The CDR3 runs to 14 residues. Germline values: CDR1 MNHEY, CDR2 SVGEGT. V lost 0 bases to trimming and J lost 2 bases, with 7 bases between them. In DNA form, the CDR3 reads TGTGCCAGCAGTTACTCGGGCAGTCAAGAGACCCAGTACTTC. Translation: CASSYSGSQETQYF.

CDR3: CASSPRRDGNTIYF. The CDR3 DNA sequence: TGTGCCAGCAGTCCACGTCGCGATGGAAACACCATATATTTT. The chain joins TRBV27 to TRBJ1-3; unclear D gene. This CDR3 is 14 amino acids long. The germline gives CDR1 MNHEY, CDR2 SMNVEV (reference sequence). V gave up 5 bases and J gave up 3 bases, with 11 bases separating them.

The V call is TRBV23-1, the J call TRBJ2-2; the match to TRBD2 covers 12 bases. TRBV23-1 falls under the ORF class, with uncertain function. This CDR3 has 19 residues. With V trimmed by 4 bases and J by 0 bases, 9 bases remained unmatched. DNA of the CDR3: TGCGCCAGCAGTCGAAATTCTAGCGGGGGGGCCACGAACACCGGGGAGCTGTTTTTT. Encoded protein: CASSRNSSGGATNTGELFF.

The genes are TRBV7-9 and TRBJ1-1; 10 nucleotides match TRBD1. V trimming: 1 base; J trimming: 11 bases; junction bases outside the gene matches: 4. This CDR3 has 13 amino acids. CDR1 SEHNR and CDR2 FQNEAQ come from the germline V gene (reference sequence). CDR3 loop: CASSLVGTGEAFF. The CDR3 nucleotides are TGTGCCAGCAGCTTAGTAGGGACAGGGGAGGCTTTCTTT.

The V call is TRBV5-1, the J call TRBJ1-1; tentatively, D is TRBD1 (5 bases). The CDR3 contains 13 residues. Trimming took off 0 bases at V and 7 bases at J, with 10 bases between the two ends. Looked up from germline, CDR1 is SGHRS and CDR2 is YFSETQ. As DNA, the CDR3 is TGCGCCAGCAGCTTGGCCGGTAGGGGTGAAGCTTTCTTT. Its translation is CASSLAGRGEAFF.

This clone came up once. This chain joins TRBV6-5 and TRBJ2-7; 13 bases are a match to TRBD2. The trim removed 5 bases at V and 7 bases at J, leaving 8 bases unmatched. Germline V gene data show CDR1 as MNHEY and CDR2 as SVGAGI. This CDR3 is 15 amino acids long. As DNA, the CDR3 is TGTGCCAGCAGTACACTAGCGGGGGGGCCTGGAGAGCAGTACTTC. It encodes CASSTLAGGPGEQYF.

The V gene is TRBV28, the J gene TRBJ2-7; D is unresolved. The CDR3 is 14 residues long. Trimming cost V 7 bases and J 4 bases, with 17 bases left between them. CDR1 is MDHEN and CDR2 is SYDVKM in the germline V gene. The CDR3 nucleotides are TGTGCCAGCACCCGAGCCGGGTTCACATACGAGCAGTACTTC. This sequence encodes CASTRAGFTYEQYF. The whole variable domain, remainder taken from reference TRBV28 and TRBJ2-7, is DVKVTQSSRYLVKRTGEKVFLECVQDMDHENMFWYRQDPGLGLRLIYFSYDVKMKEKGDIPEGYSVSREKKERFSLILESASTNQTSMYLCASTRAGFTYEQYFGPGTRLTVT.

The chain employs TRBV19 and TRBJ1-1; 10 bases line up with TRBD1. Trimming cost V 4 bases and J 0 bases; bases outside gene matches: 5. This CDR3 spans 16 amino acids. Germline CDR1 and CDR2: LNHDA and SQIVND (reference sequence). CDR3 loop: CASSTRTGGMNTEAFF. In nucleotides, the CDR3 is TGTGCCAGTAGTACCCGGACAGGGGGGATGAACACTGAAGCTTTCTTT.

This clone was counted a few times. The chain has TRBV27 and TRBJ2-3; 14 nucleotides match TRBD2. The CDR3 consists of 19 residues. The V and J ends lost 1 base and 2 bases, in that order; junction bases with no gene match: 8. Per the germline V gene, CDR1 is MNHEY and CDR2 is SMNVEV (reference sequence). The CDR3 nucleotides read TGTGCCAGCAGTTTATTAGGGACTAGCGGGGGTACTAACACAGATACGCAGTATTTT. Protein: CASSLLGTSGGTNTDTQYF.

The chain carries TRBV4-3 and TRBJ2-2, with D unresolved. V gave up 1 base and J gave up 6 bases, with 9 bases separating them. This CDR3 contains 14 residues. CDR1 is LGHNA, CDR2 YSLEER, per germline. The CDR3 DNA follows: TGCGCCAGCAGCCAAGTTACCCGGGCCGGGGAGCTGTTTTTT. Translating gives CASSQVTRAGELFF.

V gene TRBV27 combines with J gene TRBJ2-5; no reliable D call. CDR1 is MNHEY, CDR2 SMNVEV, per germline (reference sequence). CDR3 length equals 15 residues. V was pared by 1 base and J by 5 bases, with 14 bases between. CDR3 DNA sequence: TGTGCCAGCAGTTTATTACCCTTTTCCGGGGAGACCCAGTACTTC. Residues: CASSLLPFSGETQYF.

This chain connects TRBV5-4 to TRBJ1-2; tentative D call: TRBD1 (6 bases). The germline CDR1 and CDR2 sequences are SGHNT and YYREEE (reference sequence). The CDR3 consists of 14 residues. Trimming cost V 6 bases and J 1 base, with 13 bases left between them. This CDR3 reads CASTSGQLNYGYTF. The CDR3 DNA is TGTGCCAGCACCTCAGGACAGCTTAACTATGGCTACACCTTC.

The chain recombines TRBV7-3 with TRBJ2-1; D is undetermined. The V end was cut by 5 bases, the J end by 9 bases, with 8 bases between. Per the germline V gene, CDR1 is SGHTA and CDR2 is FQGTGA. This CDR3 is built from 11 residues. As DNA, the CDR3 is TGTGCCAGCAGCCGCGGAGTTGAGCAGTTCTTC. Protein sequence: CASSRGVEQFF.

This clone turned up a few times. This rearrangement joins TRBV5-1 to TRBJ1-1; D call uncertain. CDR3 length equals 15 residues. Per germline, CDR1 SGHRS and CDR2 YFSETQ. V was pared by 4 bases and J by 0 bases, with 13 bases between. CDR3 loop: CASSLRQNLNTEAFF. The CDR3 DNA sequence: TGCGCCAGCAGCCTGAGACAAAACTTGAACACTGAAGCTTTCTTT.